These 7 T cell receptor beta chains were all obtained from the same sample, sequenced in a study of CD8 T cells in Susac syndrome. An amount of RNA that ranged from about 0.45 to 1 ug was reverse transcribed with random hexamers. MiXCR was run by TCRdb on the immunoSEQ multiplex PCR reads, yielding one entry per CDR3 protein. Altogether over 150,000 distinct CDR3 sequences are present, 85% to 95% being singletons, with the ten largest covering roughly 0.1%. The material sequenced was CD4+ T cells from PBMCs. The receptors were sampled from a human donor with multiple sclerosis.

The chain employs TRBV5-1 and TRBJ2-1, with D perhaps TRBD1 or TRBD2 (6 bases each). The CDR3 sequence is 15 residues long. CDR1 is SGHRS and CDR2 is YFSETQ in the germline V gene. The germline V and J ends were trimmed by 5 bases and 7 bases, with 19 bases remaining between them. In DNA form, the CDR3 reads TGCGCCAGCAGTCCATTTCGGGGGCGGGGAAATGAGCAGTTCTTC. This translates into CASSPFRGRGNEQFF.

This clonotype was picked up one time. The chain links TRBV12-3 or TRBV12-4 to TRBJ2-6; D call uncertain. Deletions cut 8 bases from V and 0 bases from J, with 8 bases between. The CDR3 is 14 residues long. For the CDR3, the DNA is TGTGCCAGCCTAATTTACTCTGGGGCCAACGTCCTGACTTTC. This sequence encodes CASLIYSGANVLTF.

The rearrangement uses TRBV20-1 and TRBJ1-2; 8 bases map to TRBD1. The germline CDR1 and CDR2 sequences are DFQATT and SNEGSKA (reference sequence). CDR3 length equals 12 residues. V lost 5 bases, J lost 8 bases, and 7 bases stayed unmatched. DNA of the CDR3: TGCAGTGCTGCAACGACAGGGGCCGGCTACACCTTC. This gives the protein CSAATTGAGYTF.

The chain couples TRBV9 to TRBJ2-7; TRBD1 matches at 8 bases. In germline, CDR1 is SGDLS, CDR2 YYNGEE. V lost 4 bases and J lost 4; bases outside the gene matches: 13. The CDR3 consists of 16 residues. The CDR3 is CASSPQGGRGQYEQYF. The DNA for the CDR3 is TGTGCCAGCAGCCCCCAGGGAGGCAGGGGGCAGTACGAGCAGTACTTC.

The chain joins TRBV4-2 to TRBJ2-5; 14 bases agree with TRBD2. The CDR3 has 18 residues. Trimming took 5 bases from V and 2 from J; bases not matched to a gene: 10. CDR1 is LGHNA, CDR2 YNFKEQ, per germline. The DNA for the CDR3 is TGTGCCAGCAGCAGGGGGACTAGCGGGAGACCGGGGCAAGAGACCCAGTACTTC. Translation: CASSRGTSGRPGQETQYF.

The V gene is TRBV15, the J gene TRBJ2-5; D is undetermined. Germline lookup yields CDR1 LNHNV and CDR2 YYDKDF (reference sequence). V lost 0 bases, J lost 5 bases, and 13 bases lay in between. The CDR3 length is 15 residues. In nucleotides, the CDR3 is TGTGCCACCAGCAGAGAGCAGGACCCTTTTGAGACCCAGTACTTC. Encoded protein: CATSREQDPFETQYF. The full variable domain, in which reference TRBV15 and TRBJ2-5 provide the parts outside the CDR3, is DAMVIQNPRYQVTQFGKPVTLSCSQTLNHNVMYWYQQKSSQAPKLLFHYYDKDFNNEADTPDNFQSRRPNTSFCFLDIRSPGLGDTAMYLCATSREQDPFETQYFGPGTRLLVL.

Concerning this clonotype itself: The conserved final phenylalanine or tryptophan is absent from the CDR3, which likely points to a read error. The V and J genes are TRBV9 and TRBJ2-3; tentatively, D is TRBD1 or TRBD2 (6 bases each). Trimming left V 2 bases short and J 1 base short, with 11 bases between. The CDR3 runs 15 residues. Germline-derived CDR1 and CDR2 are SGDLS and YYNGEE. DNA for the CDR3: TGTGCCAGCAGCGTCCGGGGGCGGGGCACAGATACGCAGTATTTA. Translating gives CASSVRGRGTDTQYL.